These T cell receptor beta chains were read from a single sample in a study of T cell responses to AZD1222 COVID-19 vaccine. TCRdb's copy holds only in-frame clones and misses some; the assay was immunoSEQ multiplex PCR. The sample includes 90,000 to 110,000 clones, around 80% of them seen just once. This sample comprised peripheral blood, obtained on day 0 of AZD1222 vaccination. The source is an adult in good health. CDR3s include the opening cysteine and the closing phenylalanine or tryptophan. Fields, in order: clone size, J gene, D gene, V gene, CDR3 DNA, CDR3 protein. The D gene is left open where the match is weak. Clone size is shown for a subset of rows, as once, few, many or a class of expanded clone.

abundance: .; j_gene: TRBJ2-2; d_gene: TRBD2; v_gene: TRBV4-3; CDR3nt: TGCGCCAGCAGCCAAGAACTAGCGGGGGCCTCGAACACCGGGGAGCTGTTTTTT; CDR3aa: CASSQELAGASNTGELFF
abundance: .; j_gene: TRBJ2-1; d_gene: .; v_gene: TRBV7-2; CDR3nt: TGTGCCAGCAGCCCGGAGCCCCTAAATGAGCAGTTCTTC; CDR3aa: CASSPEPLNEQFF
abundance: .; j_gene: TRBJ2-3; d_gene: .; v_gene: TRBV5-1; CDR3nt: TGCGCCAGCAGCCCCGGTTTAGGGGCGGGAGATACGCAGTATTTT; CDR3aa: CASSPGLGAGDTQYF
abundance: .; j_gene: TRBJ1-6; d_gene: TRBD1; v_gene: TRBV6-6; CDR3nt: TGTGCCAGCAGTTTTTGGACAGGCAATTCACCCCTCCACTTT; CDR3aa: CASSFWTGNSPLHF
abundance: .; j_gene: TRBJ1-5; d_gene: .; v_gene: TRBV9; CDR3nt: TGTGCCAGCAGCTCCGGGACTAGCGGGGGAAAAAAAAATCAGCCCCAGCATTTT; CDR3aa: CASSSGTSGGKKNQPQHF
abundance: .; j_gene: TRBJ1-3; d_gene: .; v_gene: TRBV19; CDR3nt: TGTGCCAGTAGTATTAGCACGGCTGGAAACACCATATATTTT; CDR3aa: CASSISTAGNTIYF
abundance: .; j_gene: TRBJ1-1; d_gene: .; v_gene: TRBV2; CDR3nt: TGTGCCACCAACCGGGTGAGACACCTGAGGACTGAAGCTTTCTTT; CDR3aa: CATNRVRHLRTEAFF
abundance: .; j_gene: TRBJ1-6; d_gene: .; v_gene: TRBV9; CDR3nt: TGTGCCAGCAGCGTAGGCGGGGTACATTCACCCCTCCACTTT; CDR3aa: CASSVGGVHSPLHF
abundance: .; j_gene: TRBJ2-7; d_gene: TRBD1; v_gene: TRBV29-1; CDR3nt: TGCAGCGTCGGGACAGGGATATACGAGCAGTACTTC; CDR3aa: CSVGTGIYEQYF
abundance: .; j_gene: TRBJ1-6; d_gene: .; v_gene: TRBV7-2; CDR3nt: TGTGCCAGCAGCTTAGATACAGGGTATAATTCACCCCTCCACTTT; CDR3aa: CASSLDTGYNSPLHF
abundance: .; j_gene: TRBJ2-2; d_gene: .; v_gene: TRBV20-1; CDR3nt: TGCAGTGCTAGTGTGGCGGGACACAGGAACACCGGGGAGCTGTTTTTT; CDR3aa: CSASVAGHRNTGELFF
abundance: .; j_gene: TRBJ1-2; d_gene: .; v_gene: TRBV7-3; CDR3nt: TGTGCCAGCAGCTTAACAGGGGGAATGGGTGGCTACACCTTC; CDR3aa: CASSLTGGMGGYTF
abundance: .; j_gene: TRBJ2-1; d_gene: TRBD2; v_gene: TRBV7-6; CDR3nt: TGTGCCAGCAGCACGACCGGGACTAAAGTCTACAATGAGCAGTTCTTC; CDR3aa: CASSTTGTKVYNEQFF
abundance: .; j_gene: TRBJ1-2; d_gene: .; v_gene: TRBV7-2; CDR3nt: TGTGCCAGCACCAACGGACAGCTCTATGGCTACACCTTC; CDR3aa: CASTNGQLYGYTF
abundance: .; j_gene: TRBJ2-1; d_gene: .; v_gene: TRBV10-3; CDR3nt: TGTGCCTCACGGACCGGTGATAGGGATGAGCAGTTCTTC; CDR3aa: CASRTGDRDEQFF
abundance: .; j_gene: TRBJ2-1; d_gene: .; v_gene: TRBV10-1; CDR3nt: TGCGCCAGCAGTCCGAGTGCCTACAATGAGCAGTTCTTC; CDR3aa: CASSPSAYNEQFF
abundance: .; j_gene: TRBJ2-2; d_gene: .; v_gene: TRBV20-1; CDR3nt: TGCAGTGCTAGTCCACAGACCGGGGAGCTGTTTTTT; CDR3aa: CSASPQTGELFF
abundance: .; j_gene: TRBJ1-3; d_gene: TRBD1; v_gene: TRBV3-1/TRBV3-2; CDR3nt: TGTGCCAGCAGCCCCCGGACAGGGAGAAGCTCTGGAAACACCATATATTTT; CDR3aa: CASSPRTGRSSGNTIYF
abundance: many; j_gene: TRBJ1-1; d_gene: TRBD1; v_gene: TRBV6-5; CDR3nt: TGTGCCAGCAGCTCAGGGGGGAACACTGAAGCTTTCTTT; CDR3aa: CASSSGGNTEAFF
abundance: once; j_gene: TRBJ2-2; d_gene: TRBD1; v_gene: TRBV5-4; CDR3nt: TGTGCCAGCAGCTGGACAGGTTCTCCACCCGGGGAGCTGTTTTTT; CDR3aa: CASSWTGSPPGELFF
abundance: once; j_gene: TRBJ1-4; d_gene: TRBD1; v_gene: TRBV19; CDR3nt: TGTGCCAGTAGTATGGGTTTCCGGGACAGGGTTAATGAAAAACTGTTTTTT; CDR3aa: CASSMGFRDRVNEKLFF
abundance: .; j_gene: TRBJ1-2; d_gene: .; v_gene: TRBV7-2; CDR3nt: TGTGCCAGCAGCGTCCTTCAGGGCCAAAATGGCTACACCTTC; CDR3aa: CASSVLQGQNGYTF
abundance: .; j_gene: TRBJ2-3; d_gene: .; v_gene: TRBV5-1; CDR3nt: TGCGCCAGCACTAGCGCGATCACAGATACGCAGTATTTT; CDR3aa: CASTSAITDTQYF
abundance: many; j_gene: TRBJ2-7; d_gene: .; v_gene: TRBV18; CDR3nt: TGTGCCAGCTCACCTAGTAGTGGGGGGGCGAGCTCCTACGAGCAGTACTTC; CDR3aa: CASSPSSGGASSYEQYF
abundance: .; j_gene: TRBJ1-2; d_gene: .; v_gene: TRBV18; CDR3nt: TGTGCCAGCTCACCTAATCGAGGGGATGGCTACACCTTC; CDR3aa: CASSPNRGDGYTF
abundance: .; j_gene: TRBJ2-6; d_gene: .; v_gene: TRBV19; CDR3nt: TGTGCCAGTAGTCGGTGGACAGTCTCCTCTGGGGCCAACGTCCTGACTTTC; CDR3aa: CASSRWTVSSGANVLTF
abundance: .; j_gene: TRBJ1-2; d_gene: .; v_gene: TRBV23-1; CDR3nt: TGCGCCAGCCCTGTGGGGGGCTACACCTTC; CDR3aa: CASPVGGYTF
abundance: .; j_gene: TRBJ2-1; d_gene: .; v_gene: TRBV7-9; CDR3nt: TGTGCCAGCAGCTTAGGCGTGGGTTCGCAGTTCTTC; CDR3aa: CASSLGVGSQFF
abundance: .; j_gene: TRBJ1-1; d_gene: .; v_gene: TRBV20-1; CDR3nt: TGCAGTGCGACGTACCCGAAAACTTTCTTT; CDR3aa: CSATYPKTFF
abundance: .; j_gene: TRBJ1-5; d_gene: .; v_gene: TRBV19; CDR3nt: TGTGCCAGTAGACCCACCCGGGAGAGCAATCAGCCCCAGCATTTT; CDR3aa: CASRPTRESNQPQHF
abundance: .; j_gene: TRBJ2-5; d_gene: .; v_gene: TRBV20-1; CDR3nt: TGCAGTGCTTTTGGCCGGGAGACCCAGTACTTC; CDR3aa: CSAFGRETQYF
abundance: .; j_gene: TRBJ2-7; d_gene: .; v_gene: TRBV4-1; CDR3nt: TGCGCCAGCAGCCAAGATACAGGGTCCAACGAGCAGTACTTC; CDR3aa: CASSQDTGSNEQYF
abundance: .; j_gene: TRBJ1-3; d_gene: .; v_gene: TRBV18; CDR3nt: TGTGCCAGCTCACCAGGAGGCAGGGGACCTGGAAACACCATATATTTT; CDR3aa: CASSPGGRGPGNTIYF
abundance: few; j_gene: TRBJ2-5; d_gene: .; v_gene: TRBV6-2/TRBV6-3; CDR3nt: TGTGCCAGCAGTAACCCGGCTCGTCTCCAAGAGACCCAGTACTTC; CDR3aa: CASSNPARLQETQYF
abundance: once; j_gene: TRBJ2-7; d_gene: .; v_gene: TRBV10-3; CDR3nt: TGTGCCATCAGTGAGTTAGGGGAATGGCAGTACTTC; CDR3aa: CAISELGEWQYF
abundance: .; j_gene: TRBJ2-1; d_gene: TRBD1; v_gene: TRBV27; CDR3nt: TGTGCCAGCAGCCGCGGGACAGGCTCGTACAATGAGCAGTTCTTC; CDR3aa: CASSRGTGSYNEQFF
abundance: .; j_gene: TRBJ1-2; d_gene: TRBD1; v_gene: TRBV7-9; CDR3nt: TGTGCCAGCAGCCGACAGGGGGCCCCCGCCTATGGCTACACCTTC; CDR3aa: CASSRQGAPAYGYTF
abundance: few; j_gene: TRBJ2-7; d_gene: .; v_gene: TRBV12-3/TRBV12-4; CDR3nt: TGTGCCAGCAGTCTCCTCGGACAGCCAGGGCAGTACTTC; CDR3aa: CASSLLGQPGQYF
abundance: .; j_gene: TRBJ2-7; d_gene: .; v_gene: TRBV6-5; CDR3nt: TGTGCCAGCAGTTACGATCATTCAGGGTACCACGAGCAGTACTTC; CDR3aa: CASSYDHSGYHEQYF
abundance: .; j_gene: TRBJ2-7; d_gene: TRBD2; v_gene: TRBV6-5; CDR3nt: TGTGCCAGCAGCCGTAGCGGGGGGGCTTTCTACGAGCAGTACTTC; CDR3aa: CASSRSGGAFYEQYF
abundance: .; j_gene: TRBJ1-2; d_gene: TRBD1; v_gene: TRBV5-1; CDR3nt: TGCGCCAGCAGCTTGGCAGGGACAGGGCTCGTCTATGGCTACACCTTC; CDR3aa: CASSLAGTGLVYGYTF
abundance: .; j_gene: TRBJ2-1; d_gene: .; v_gene: TRBV6-1; CDR3nt: TGTGCCAGCAGTGATCTGGCAGGACGGAGTGAGCAGTTCTTC; CDR3aa: CASSDLAGRSEQFF
abundance: .; j_gene: TRBJ2-5; d_gene: .; v_gene: TRBV7-2; CDR3nt: TGTGCCAGCAGCTTAGGGCGGGCCCGTTCACAAGAGACCCAGTACTTC; CDR3aa: CASSLGRARSQETQYF
abundance: .; j_gene: TRBJ1-2; d_gene: TRBD1; v_gene: TRBV7-8; CDR3nt: TGTGCCAGCAGCTTAGCGTATCAGGGGGAGGCGGCTGGCTACACCTTC; CDR3aa: CASSLAYQGEAAGYTF
abundance: .; j_gene: TRBJ1-1; d_gene: .; v_gene: TRBV6-5; CDR3nt: TGTGCCAGCAGTTACTCTTCGTTCGGGGGCCTATCAGAAGCTTTCTTT; CDR3aa: CASSYSSFGGLSEAFF
abundance: .; j_gene: TRBJ2-7; d_gene: TRBD2; v_gene: TRBV16; CDR3nt: TGTGCCAGCAGCCAACCGACTAGCGGGCGTCAATCCTACGAGCAGTACTTC; CDR3aa: CASSQPTSGRQSYEQYF
abundance: few; j_gene: TRBJ1-1; d_gene: TRBD1; v_gene: TRBV19; CDR3nt: TGTGCCAGTAGTAAGTGGGGACAGGGGGCGGCTGAAGCTTTCTTT; CDR3aa: CASSKWGQGAAEAFF
abundance: few; j_gene: TRBJ2-7; d_gene: TRBD1; v_gene: TRBV6-5; CDR3nt: TGTGCCAGCCGCCTAAGACGGGACAGGGCTGGGGAGCAGTACTTC; CDR3aa: CASRLRRDRAGEQYF